This T cell receptor (beta chain) was recorded in a study of a mutant IDH1 vaccine in newly diagnosed glioma. Overall study: Patients' prior therapy spanned radiotherapy, temozolomide, or both; most underwent both.

Time point denoted: week 5, during vaccination. A 20-mer mutant IDH1 peptide at 300 ug was injected subcutaneously with topical imiquimod. Donors had new IDH1-mutant astrocytomas of WHO grade 3 or 4 (ATRX-lost). This clone appeared once. The antigen remains undetermined. The germline V gene has CDR1 MDHEN and CDR2 SYDVKM. V was trimmed by 5 bases and J by 8 bases, leaving 18 bases between them. This CDR3 spans 14 amino acids. Repertoires were generated with immunoSEQ multiplex PCR, while TCRdb's copy carries only in-frame clones and drops some. The table lists approximately 50,000 clones, roughly 78% of them singletons.

This clonotype was obtained from a man aged 50 to 59 with glioma. The J gene is TRBJ1-2, the V gene TRBV28; D gene uncertain. This sample comprised PBMCs, obtained from a glioma patient whose treatment included an IDH1 peptide vaccine. CDR3 protein: CASSILGRGEGYTF. CDR3 nucleotide sequence: TGTGCCAGCAGTATCCTAGGACGGGGTGAGGGCTACACCTTC.